This T cell receptor (beta chain) is drawn from a study of T cells after yellow fever vaccination. This clonotype was observed many times. The CDR3 contains 13 residues. The germline V gene has CDR1 SQVTM and CDR2 ANQGSEA. With V trimmed by 4 bases and J by 3 bases, 1 base remained unmatched. Each CDR3 protein is one row after TCRdb ran MiXCR on the 5' RACE reads. The table lists over 25,000 distinct CDR3 sequences, about 10% of them singletons, with roughly 12% in the top ten. The sequenced sample was PBMCs, either bulk or a sorted T-cell subset (CD4+, CD8+, memory, or dextramer-sorted; not recorded which), obtained more than 13 days after the first yellow fever vaccination. This TCR was sampled from a man aged 18 to 30 who received the YFV17D yellow fever vaccine. This sequence joins TRBV29-1 and TRBJ2-1; TRBD2 agrees at 9 bases. This chain's CDR3 is CSVVTSGYNEQFF. The CDR3 DNA sequence: TGCAGCGTTGTGACTAGCGGCTACAATGAGCAGTTCTTC.